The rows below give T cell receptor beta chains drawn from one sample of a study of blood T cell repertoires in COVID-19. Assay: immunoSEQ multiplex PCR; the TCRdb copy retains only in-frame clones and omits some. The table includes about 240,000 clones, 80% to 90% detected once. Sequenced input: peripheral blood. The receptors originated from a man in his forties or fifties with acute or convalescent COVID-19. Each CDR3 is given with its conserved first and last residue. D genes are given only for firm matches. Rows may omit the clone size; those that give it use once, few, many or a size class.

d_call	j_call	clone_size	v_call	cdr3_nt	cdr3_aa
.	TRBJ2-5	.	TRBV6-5	TGTGCCAGCAGTTACGGAGTCCAAGAGACCCAGTACTTC	CASSYGVQETQYF
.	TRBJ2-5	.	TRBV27	TGTGCCAGCAGTTTCGTCCGCCAAGAGACCCAGTACTTC	CASSFVRQETQYF
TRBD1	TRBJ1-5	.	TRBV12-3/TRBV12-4	TGTGCCAGCAGCTACAGGGGGAATCAGCCCCAGCATTTT	CASSYRGNQPQHF
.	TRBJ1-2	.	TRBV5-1	TGCGCCAGCAGCTTGTCACGGGAGGGGTATGGCTACACCTTC	CASSLSREGYGYTF
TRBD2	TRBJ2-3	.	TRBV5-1	TGCGCCAGCAGCCCACCCAGACTAGCGGGAGCGACAGATACGCAGTATTTT	CASSPPRLAGATDTQYF
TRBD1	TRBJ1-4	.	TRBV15	TGTGCCACCAGCAGAGACGGTAGACAGGGGTCGGAGGAAAAACTGTTTTTT	CATSRDGRQGSEEKLFF
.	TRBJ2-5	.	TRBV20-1	TGCAGTGCTAGTGGTCCATACAGAGATCGAGAGACCCAGTACTTC	CSASGPYRDRETQYF
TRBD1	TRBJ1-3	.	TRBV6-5	TGTGCCAGCAGCCCCACAGGGGAGAGGTACACCATATATTTT	CASSPTGERYTIYF
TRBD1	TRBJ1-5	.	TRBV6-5	TGTGCCAGCAGTTCACAACAGGGGGCGGGTCAGCCCCAGCATTTT	CASSSQQGAGQPQHF
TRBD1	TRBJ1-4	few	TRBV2	TGTGCCAGCAGTGGAAGACAGGGGGCAAAACTGTTTTTT	CASSGRQGAKLFF
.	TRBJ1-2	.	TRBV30	TGTGCCTGGAGTGTTTTTGCCAGGAACTTCTTACTAGCTAACTATGGCTACACCTTC	CAWSVFARNFLLANYGYTF
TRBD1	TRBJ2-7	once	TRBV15	TGTGCCACCAGCAGAGCTCTGGACAGGGCCTACGAGCAGTACTTC	CATSRALDRAYEQYF
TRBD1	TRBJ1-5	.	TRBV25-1	TGTGCCAGCAGCGTAGGGGGCGCAGGGAATCAGCCCCAGCATTTT	CASSVGGAGNQPQHF
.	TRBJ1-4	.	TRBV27	TGTGCCAGCAGTTTATTTGGGGCTAGGGAAAAACTGTTTTTT	CASSLFGAREKLFF
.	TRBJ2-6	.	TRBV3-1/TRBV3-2	TGTGCCAGCAGCCAAGGTGGAGCGACTGGGGCCAACGTCCTGACTTTC	CASSQGGATGANVLTF
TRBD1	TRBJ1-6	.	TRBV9	TGTGCCAGCAGCCCGGGACAGGGGAAGAATTCACCCCTCCACTTT	CASSPGQGKNSPLHF
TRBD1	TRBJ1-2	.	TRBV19	TGTGCCAGTAGTAATCAAGGACAGGGGGGAGATGGCTACACCTTC	CASSNQGQGGDGYTF
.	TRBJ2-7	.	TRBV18	TGTGCCAGCTCACCGCGGGCCTCCCTTACAAGCGACGAGCAGTACTTC	CASSPRASLTSDEQYF
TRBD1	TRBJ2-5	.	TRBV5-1	TGCGCCAGCAGCCCGGGACAGGGCGGGGAGACCCAGTACTTC	CASSPGQGGETQYF
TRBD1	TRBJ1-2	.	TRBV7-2	TGTGCCAGCAGCTTAGGGACAGGGTATGGCTATGGCTACACCTTC	CASSLGTGYGYGYTF
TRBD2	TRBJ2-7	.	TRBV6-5	TGTGCCACAATGGAGGGGACTAGTCCTCGCGAGCAGTACTTC	CATMEGTSPREQYF
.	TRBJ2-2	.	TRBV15	TGTGCCACCAGCGGCAGGGGGAACACCGGGGAGCTGTTTTTT	CATSGRGNTGELFF
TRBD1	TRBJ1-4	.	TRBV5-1	TGCGCCAGCAGCTTGGGTCTACAGGGGGCTTTTGAAAAACTGTTTTTT	CASSLGLQGAFEKLFF
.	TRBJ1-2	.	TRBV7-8	TGTGCCAGCAGCTTAGTGGCGGGGTCTCTATATGGCTACACCTTC	CASSLVAGSLYGYTF
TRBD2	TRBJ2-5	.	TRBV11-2	TGTGCCAGCAGCTTAGAACTAGCGGTTAAAGAGACCCAGTACTTC	CASSLELAVKETQYF
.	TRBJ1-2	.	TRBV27	TGTGCCAGCAGTTTATCAGGGGCGCGGGGCTACACCTTC	CASSLSGARGYTF
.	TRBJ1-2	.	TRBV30	TGTGCCTGGAGTGAAATCCCTCTCTATGGCTACACCTTC	CAWSEIPLYGYTF
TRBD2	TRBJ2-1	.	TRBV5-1	TGCGCCAGCAGCAACCTAGCGGGGAACAATGAGCAGTTCTTC	CASSNLAGNNEQFF